The 17 T cell receptor beta chains given below trace back to one sample, sequenced in a study of blood T cell repertoires in COVID-19. Clones were read by immunoSEQ multiplex PCR, and TCRdb kept only the in-frame ones, dropping some. The sample has about 52,000 clones; about 85% are singletons. The sequencing input was peripheral blood. The receptors originated from a human donor in a cohort sampled during active COVID-19.

This clone was counted only a few times. J is TRBJ2-1 and V is TRBV19, with 8 bases identical to TRBD2. CDR3 length equals 15 residues. V trimming: 5 bases; J trimming: 4 bases; junction bases outside the gene matches: 7. The V gene's germline CDR1 is LNHDA and CDR2 SQIVND (reference sequence). Here the CDR3 DNA reads TGTGCCAGTAGTTCTACTAGCGGAGTTTACAATGAGCAGTTCTTC. This translates into CASSSTSGVYNEQFF.

The chain recombines TRBV24-1 with TRBJ2-1, with 14 nucleotides matching TRBD2. V dropped 5 bases and J dropped 3; count of bases not matched to a gene: 14. CDR1 is KGHDR and CDR2 is SFDVKD in the germline V gene. The CDR3 consists of 20 residues. In DNA form, the CDR3 reads TGTGCCACCAGTGCCCGGCAGGGACTAGCGGGAGAGGGTAACTACAATGAGCAGTTCTTC. Protein: CATSARQGLAGEGNYNEQFF.

The rearrangement uses TRBV29-1 and TRBJ1-5, with unresolved D. The CDR3 contains 13 residues. Germline values: CDR1 SQVTM, CDR2 ANQGSEA. V shed 4 bases and J shed 7 bases, with 14 bases lying between them. CDR3 bases: TGCAGCGTTGGGGAGGGCTCCGGGCAGCCCCAGCATTTT. It translates to CSVGEGSGQPQHF.

The V and J genes are TRBV25-1 and TRBJ1-4; possibly TRBD1 for D (5 bases). The V gene's germline CDR1 is MGHDK and CDR2 SYGVNS. The CDR3 loop spans 14 amino acids. Trimming left V 3 bases short and J 8 bases short, with 13 bases between. CDR3 nucleotides: TGTGCCAGCAGTGAGCGGGGCCAATTCGAAAAACTGTTTTTT. Encoded protein: CASSERGQFEKLFF.

The count of this clone is one. The chain uses TRBV10-3 and TRBJ1-1; 7 bases are shared with TRBD1. Germline CDR1 ENHRY, CDR2 SYGVKD. The CDR3 consists of 13 residues. Trimming cost V 3 bases and J 11 bases; bases outside gene matches: 9. The CDR3 region has the DNA TGTGCCATCAGTGACAGGACAGGAGGATATGCTTTCTTT. Its translation is CAISDRTGGYAFF.

The chain has TRBV27 and TRBJ1-1; D gene ambiguous. V was pared by 0 bases and J by 7 bases, with 9 bases between. Looked up from germline, CDR1 is MNHEY and CDR2 is SMNVEV (reference sequence). The CDR3 sequence is 13 residues long. DNA of the CDR3: TGTGCCAGCAGTTTATCGTGGAGAGATGAAGCTTTCTTT. Amino acid sequence: CASSLSWRDEAFF.

This sequence joins TRBV29-1 and TRBJ2-7, with D possibly being TRBD2 (6 bases). Germline CDR1 is SQVTM and CDR2 is ANQGSEA. CDR3 length: 14 residues. V lost 0 bases, J lost 6 bases, and 15 bases lay in between. DNA for the CDR3: TGCAGCGTTGAAGATGGTGGAGGGGCTGGCGAGCAGTACTTC. This gives the protein CSVEDGGGAGEQYF.

The V call is TRBV5-5, the J call TRBJ2-1; D possibly corresponds to TRBD2 (6 bases). With 4 bases removed from V and 5 bases from J, the gap between germline ends came to 13 bases. CDR1 is SGHKS, CDR2 YYEKEE, per germline (reference sequence). The CDR3 runs 14 residues. CDR3 amino acids: CASSLERANNEQFF. CDR3 in DNA: TGTGCCAGCAGCCTCGAGCGGGCCAACAATGAGCAGTTCTTC.

This rearrangement joins TRBV7-2 to TRBJ1-1, with a tentative D call TRBD1 (6 bases). Germline CDR1 is SGHTA and CDR2 is FQGNSA. This CDR3 region has 13 residues. Trimming pared 5 bases from V and 1 base from J, leaving 8 bases between. CDR3 sequence reads: CASSGQPNTEAFF. CDR3 bases: TGTGCCAGCAGCGGACAGCCGAACACTGAAGCTTTCTTT.

The CDR3 bases are TGTGCCAGCAGCTGGGGGGACGAGCAGTACTTC. Translating it yields CASSWGDEQYF. The chain has TRBV13 and TRBJ2-7; weak D call: TRBD2 (6 bases). The CDR3 is made up of 11 amino acids. Per the germline V gene, CDR1 is PRHDT and CDR2 is FYEKMQ (reference sequence). The V end lost 4 bases, the J end lost 5 bases, and 6 bases lay between the germline ends.

This chain uses TRBV11-3 with TRBJ2-1; 7 bases are shared with TRBD2. Germline CDR1 SGHNT, CDR2 YENEEA. With 5 bases clipped from V and 4 bases from J, the junction kept 11 bases outside the gene matches. This CDR3 contains 16 residues. The CDR3 sequence is CASSPRSSGLYNEQFF. The DNA of the CDR3 is TGTGCCAGCAGCCCAAGGAGTAGCGGGTTGTACAATGAGCAGTTCTTC.

This clone was seen once. The chain has TRBV7-9 and TRBJ2-7; 7 positions agree with TRBD1. This CDR3 region has 14 residues. Germline V gene lookup returns CDR1 SEHNR and CDR2 FQNEAQ (reference sequence). Trimming at V came to 3 bases and at J to 2 bases, leaving 4 bases not matched to a gene. The CDR3 DNA is TGTGCCAGCAGCTTTCGGACAGGTGCCTACGAGCAGTACTTC. It yields the protein CASSFRTGAYEQYF.

The gene calls are TRBV2 and TRBJ2-7; 9 bases align to TRBD1. With 4 bases clipped from V and 3 bases from J, the junction kept 7 bases outside the gene matches. CDR3 length equals 15 residues. Germline CDR1 reads SNHLY; CDR2 reads FYNNEI. The CDR3 protein is CASSAGQGVFYEQYF. CDR3 in DNA: TGTGCCAGCAGTGCGGGACAGGGAGTATTCTACGAGCAGTACTTC.

The V and J genes are TRBV7-9 and TRBJ2-5; 8 nucleotides match TRBD1. Germline lookup yields CDR1 SEHNR and CDR2 FQNEAQ (reference sequence). The CDR3 contains 15 residues. Trimming took 4 bases from V and 2 from J; bases not matched to a gene: 6. The DNA of the CDR3 is TGTGCCAGCAGCTCGCCAGGGGGCTGGCAAGAGACCCAGTACTTC. This codes for CASSSPGGWQETQYF.

The CDR3 reads CASSLVQGSYNEQFF. Written as DNA, the CDR3 is TGTGCCAGCAGCCTCGTGCAGGGGTCCTACAATGAGCAGTTCTTC. The J gene is TRBJ2-1, the V gene TRBV9, with TRBD1 as a possible D gene (6 bases). Trimming shortened V by 4 bases and J by 1 base, and 12 bases separated the two germline ends. The germline V gene has CDR1 SGDLS and CDR2 YYNGEE. This CDR3 region has 15 residues. The variable domain in full, completed from reference TRBV9 and TRBJ2-1, reads DSGVTQTPKHLITATGQRVTLRCSPRSGDLSVYWYQQSLDQGLQFLIQYYNGEERAKGNILERFSAQQFPDLHSELNLSSLELGDSALYFCASSLVQGSYNEQFFGPGTRLTVL.

This chain joins TRBV7-9 and TRBJ1-2; weak D call: TRBD1 (5 bases). The ends were cut back, 2 bases at V and 8 bases at J, with 12 bases in the middle. Germline V CDR1 and CDR2: SEHNR, FQNEAQ (reference sequence). The CDR3 runs to 13 residues. As DNA, the CDR3 is TGTGCCAGCAGCTTACAGGGTGGCCGGGGCTACACCTTC. Residues: CASSLQGGRGYTF.

This clone has only one observation. The V gene is TRBV27, the J gene TRBJ2-7; 10 nucleotides agree with TRBD2. CDR1 and CDR2 (germline): MNHEY, SMNVEV (reference sequence). CDR3 length: 14 residues. The J segment lost 2 bases and the V segment lost 9 bases, leaving 7 bases of the junction unmatched. This CDR3 reads CASTASGRPYEQYF. Here the CDR3 DNA reads TGTGCCAGTACCGCTAGCGGGAGACCCTACGAGCAGTACTTC.